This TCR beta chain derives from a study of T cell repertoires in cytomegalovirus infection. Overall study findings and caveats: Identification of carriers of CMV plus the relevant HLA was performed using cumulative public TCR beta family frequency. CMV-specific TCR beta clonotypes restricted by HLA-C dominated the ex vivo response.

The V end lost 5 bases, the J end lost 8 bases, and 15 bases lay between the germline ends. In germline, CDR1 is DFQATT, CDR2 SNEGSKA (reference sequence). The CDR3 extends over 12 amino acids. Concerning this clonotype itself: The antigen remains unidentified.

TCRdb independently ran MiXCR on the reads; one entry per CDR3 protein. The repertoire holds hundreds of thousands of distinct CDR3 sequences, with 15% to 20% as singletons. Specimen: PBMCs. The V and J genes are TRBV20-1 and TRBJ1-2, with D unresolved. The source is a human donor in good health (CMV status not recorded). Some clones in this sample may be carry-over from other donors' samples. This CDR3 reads CSAQEDAGGYTF. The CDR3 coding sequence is TGCAGTGCTCAGGAGGACGCTGGGGGCTACACCTTC.